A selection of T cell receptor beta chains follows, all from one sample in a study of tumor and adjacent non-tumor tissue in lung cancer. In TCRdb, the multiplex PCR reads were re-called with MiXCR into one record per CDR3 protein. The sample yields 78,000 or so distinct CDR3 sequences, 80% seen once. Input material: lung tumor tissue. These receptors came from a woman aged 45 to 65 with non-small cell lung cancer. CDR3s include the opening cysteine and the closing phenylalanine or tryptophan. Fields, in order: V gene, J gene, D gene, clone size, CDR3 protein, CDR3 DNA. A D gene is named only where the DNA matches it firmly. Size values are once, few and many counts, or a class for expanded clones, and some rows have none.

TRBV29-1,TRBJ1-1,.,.,CSVGDNTEAFF,TGCAGCGTTGGTGATAACACTGAGGCTTTCTTT
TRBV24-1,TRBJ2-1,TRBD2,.,CATSVGTSGSPLYNEQFF,TGTGCCACCAGCGTCGGGACTAGCGGGAGTCCCCTCTACAATGAGCAGTTCTTC
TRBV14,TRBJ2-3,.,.,CASSPYQDFPTYTQYF,TGTGCCAGCAGCCCATACCAGGATTTCCCCACATATACGCAGTATTTT
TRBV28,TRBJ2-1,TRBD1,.,CASRGTGGPYNEQFF,TGTGCCAGCAGGGGGACAGGGGGTCCTTACAATGAGCAATTCTTC
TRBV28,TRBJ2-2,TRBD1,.,CASTSYRGTNTVELFF,TGTGCCAGCACTTCCTACAGGGGAACGAACACCGTGGAGCTGTTTTTT
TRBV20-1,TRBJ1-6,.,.,CSAPPEGGRNSPLHF,TGCAGTGCTCCTCCGGAAGGGGGGAGAAATTCACCCCTCCACTTT
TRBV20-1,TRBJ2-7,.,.,CSARDPRTCLEQYF,TGCAGTGCTAGAGATCCACGGACGTGTCTCGAGCAGTACTTC
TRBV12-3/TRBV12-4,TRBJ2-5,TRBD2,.,CACSSREGETHYF,TGCGCCTGCAGTTCTCGGGAGGGGGAGACCCACTACTTC
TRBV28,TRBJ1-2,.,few,CASSFVHSAYGYTF,TGTGCCAGCAGCTTCGTTCACAGCGCATATGGCTACACCTTC
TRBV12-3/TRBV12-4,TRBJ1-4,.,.,CAGRDRNNEKLFF,TGTGCTGGCAGAGACAGGAATAATGAAAAACTGTTTTTT
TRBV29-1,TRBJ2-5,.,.,CSVVGVSLRETQYF,TGCAGCGTTGTTGGGGTCTCTTTACGTGAGACCCAGTACTTC
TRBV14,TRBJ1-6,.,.,CVNSLGKSNSPLHF,TGTGTCAACAGCCTCGGGAAAAGTAATTCACCCCTCCACTTT
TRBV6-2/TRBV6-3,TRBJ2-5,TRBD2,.,CATQLVGLGETQYF,TGTGCCACCCAGCTAGTGGGACTAGGAGAGACCCAGTACTTC
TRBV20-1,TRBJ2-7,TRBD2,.,CSATGTSGMEYF,TGCAGTGCTACCGGGACTAGCGGGATGGAGTACTTT
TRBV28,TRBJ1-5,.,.,CASSSLGGWHGSNQPQNF,TGTGCCAGCAGTTCCCTCGGGGGGTGGCATGGAAGCAATCAGCCCCAGAATTTT
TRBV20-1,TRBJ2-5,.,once,CNAIRDQQETQYF,TGCAACGCCATCCGGGACCAACAAGAGACCCAGTACTTC
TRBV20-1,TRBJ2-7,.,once,CSAKEPRGAGYEQYF,TGCAGTGCTAAAGAACCCCGGGGTGCGGGCTACGAGCAGTACTTC
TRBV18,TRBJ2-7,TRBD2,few,CASSPVIGGLAGREQYF,TGTGCCAGCTCACCAGTAATTGGGGGACTAGCGGGTCGCGAGCAGTACTTC
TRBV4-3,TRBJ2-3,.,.,CASNQGPFTDTHYF,TGCGCCAGTAACCAGGGGCCTTTCACAGATACGCATTATTTT
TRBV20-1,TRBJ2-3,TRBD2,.,CSARGVVAGLRDMQYF,TGCAGTGCTAGAGGCGTGGTAGCGGGGCTCAGAGATATGCAGTATTTT
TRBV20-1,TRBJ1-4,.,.,CSAREAGLNEKLSF,TGCAGTGCTAGAGAAGCAGGTTTAAATGAAAAACTGTCTTTT
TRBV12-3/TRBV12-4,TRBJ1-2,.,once,CASRASGTTLGGYTF,TGTGCCAGCAGAGCATCGGGGACAACCTTGGGAGGCTACACCTTC
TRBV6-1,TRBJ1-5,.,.,CVSRRTSRNSNRPQHF,TGTGTCAGCAGGAGGACATCTCGGAATAGCAATCGGCCCCAGCATTTT
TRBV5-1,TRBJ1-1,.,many,CASKSMNTEAFF,TGCGCCAGCAAATCAATGAACACTGAAGCTTTCTTT
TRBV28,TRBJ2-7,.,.,CASSFCDRSYEQHF,TGTGCCAGCAGTTTTTGTGATCGGTCATACGAGCAGCACTTC
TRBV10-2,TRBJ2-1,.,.,CASRQGSYNEQSF,TGCGCCAGCAGACAGGGAAGCTACAATGAGCAGTCCTTC
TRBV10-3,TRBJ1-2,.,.,CVTPAVGIGYTF,TGTGTCACCCCCGCCGTGGGGATTGGCTACACCTTC
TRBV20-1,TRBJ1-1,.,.,CSVKGLYTEAFF,TGCAGTGTGAAGGGGCTGTACACTGAAGCTTTCTTT
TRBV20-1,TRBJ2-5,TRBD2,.,CSAPPGGGRQGPQYF,TGCAGTGCTCCACCGGGAGGGGGTAGACAAGGGCCCCAGTACTTC
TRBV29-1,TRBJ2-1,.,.,CSVRQSNEYFF,TGCAGCGTCAGACAGAGCAATGAGTACTTCTTC
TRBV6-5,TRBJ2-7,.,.,CVSRWESRTYEQYF,TGTGTCAGCAGATGGGAGAGTCGGACTTACGAGCAGTACTTC
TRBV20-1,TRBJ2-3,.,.,CSTRDLSGGADTQYF,TGCAGTACTAGAGACCTTTCAGGAGGCGCAGATACGCAGTATTTT
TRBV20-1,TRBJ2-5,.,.,CIARTSAETQYF,TGCATTGCTAGGACAAGCGCAGAGACCCAGTACTTC
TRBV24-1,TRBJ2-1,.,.,CTTSKVSSRSYDEQFF,TGTACCACCAGTAAGGTCAGCAGCAGATCCTACGATGAGCAGTTCTTC
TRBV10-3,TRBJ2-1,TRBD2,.,CAISELGLAGGSKQFF,TGTGCCATCAGTGAATTAGGACTAGCGGGAGGAAGTAAGCAGTTCTTC
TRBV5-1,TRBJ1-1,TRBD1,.,CASSYRGHMHTEAFF,TGCGCCAGCAGCTACAGGGGGCATATGCATACCGAAGCTTTCTTT
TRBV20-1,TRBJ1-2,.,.,CSARDKIYGYTF,TGCAGTGCTAGAGATAAGATCTATGGTTACACCTTC
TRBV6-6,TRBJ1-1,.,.,CASSISEASF,TGTGCCAGCAGTATCAGTGAAGCTTCCTTT
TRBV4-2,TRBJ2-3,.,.,CGNSNDLERATDTQYF,TGTGGCAACAGCAACGATCTCGAGAGAGCGACAGATACGCAGTATTTT
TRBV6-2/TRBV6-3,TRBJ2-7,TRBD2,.,CASSTSAMPYEQYF,TGTGCCAGCAGTACTAGCGCGATGCCCTACGAGCAGTACTTC
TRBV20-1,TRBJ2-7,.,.,CSASGWEYFEQYF,TGCAGTGCTAGTGGGTGGGAGTACTTCGAGCAGTACTTC
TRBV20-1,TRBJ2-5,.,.,CSAPNINFQETQHF,TGCAGTGCTCCGAACATTAACTTTCAAGAAACCCAGCACTTC
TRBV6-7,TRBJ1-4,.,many,CASSSGGRPTNEKLFF,TGTGCCAGCAGTTCCGGGGGCCGACCAACTAATGAAAAACTGTTTTTT
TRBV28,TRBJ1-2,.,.,CASRAGKHGYCYTF,TGTGCCAGCAGGGCCGGGAAACATGGGTATTGCTACACCTTC
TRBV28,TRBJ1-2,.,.,CANSYRVNYDYTF,TGTGCCAACAGCTACAGGGTTAACTATGACTACACCTTC
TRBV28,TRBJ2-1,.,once,CASNPRQHYNEQFF,TGTGCCAGCAATCCGCGACAGCACTACAATGAGCAATTCTTC
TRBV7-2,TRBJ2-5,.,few,CASSLWIGPQETQYF,TGTGCCAGCAGCTTATGGATTGGGCCTCAAGAGACCCAGTACTTC
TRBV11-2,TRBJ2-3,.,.,CARSQLQGTPDRQYF,TGTGCCAGGAGCCAACTACAGGGCACCCCAGATAGGCAGTATTTT
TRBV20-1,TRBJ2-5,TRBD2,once,CSARGVPGVTSGTQYF,TGCAGTGCTAGAGGAGTGCCGGGAGTGACTAGCGGGACCCAGTACTTC
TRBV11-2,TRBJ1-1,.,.,CARSLRTQQSDAEAFF,TGTGCCAGAAGCCTACGTACTCAACAGAGCGACGCTGAAGCTTTCTTC
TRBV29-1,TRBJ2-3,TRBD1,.,CSVESPDREWGDTQYF,TGCAGCGTTGAATCCCCCGACAGGGAATGGGGAGATACGCAGTATTTT
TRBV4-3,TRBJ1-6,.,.,CASSQDRMASNSYNSPLHF,TGCGCCAGCAGCCAAGATAGGATGGCCTCAAACTCCTATAATTCACCCCTCCACTTT
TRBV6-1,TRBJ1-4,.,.,CASSLLATNEKLLF,TGTGCCAGCAGTTTGTTGGCAACTAATGAAAAACTGTTATTT
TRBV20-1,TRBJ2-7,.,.,CNARSIERPPYGQYF,TGCAATGCTAGATCAATCGAGCGACCCCCCTACGGGCAGTATTTC